Following are 12 T cell receptor beta chains from one sample sequenced in a study of cytomegalovirus exposure and HLA in healthy donors. The PCR used 60 Vbeta and 13 Jbeta primers. Sequencing was performed with immunoSEQ multiplex PCR; in TCRdb, only in-frame clones are kept and a portion is missing. Across around 65,000 clones, the top ten clones capture less than 6% of the sample. The sequenced sample consisted of PBMCs. Receptors were obtained from a man younger than 40 in good health and CMV-seropositive.

The chain employs TRBV7-9 and TRBJ1-3; no firm D call. CDR3 length equals 15 residues. V shed 0 bases and J shed 4 bases, with 10 bases lying between them. CDR1 SEHNR and CDR2 FQNEAQ come from the germline V gene (reference sequence). The CDR3 is CASSLASLRGNTIYF. In DNA form, the CDR3 reads TGTGCCAGCAGCTTAGCCTCTCTCAGGGGAAACACCATATATTTT.

CDR3 in amino acids: CASSVTGYTDTQYF. The CDR3 DNA reads TGCGCCAGCAGCGTAACCGGGTACACAGATACGCAGTATTTT. The chain carries TRBV5-1 and TRBJ2-3; D gene ambiguous. In germline, CDR1 is SGHRS, CDR2 YFSETQ. The CDR3 spans 14 residues. The V end was cut by 4 bases, the J end by 2 bases, with 11 bases between.

This chain links TRBV29-1 with TRBJ1-2, with TRBD1 identical over 7 bases. Germline trimming cut 7 bases from V and 2 bases from J; bases unmatched to any gene: 4. Looked up from germline, CDR1 is SQVTM and CDR2 is ANQGSEA. This CDR3 has 12 amino acids. Here the CDR3 reads CSEGTDNYGYTF. The CDR3 DNA is TGCAGCGAAGGGACAGACAACTATGGCTACACCTTC.

V and J are TRBV29-1 and TRBJ1-1; D is possibly TRBD1 (5 bases). The germline V gene has CDR1 SQVTM and CDR2 ANQGSEA. The V end was cut by 4 bases, the J end by 0 bases, with 12 bases between. The CDR3 totals 14 residues. The CDR3 bases are TGCAGCGTTGCAGTTGGGGGGATGAACACTGAAGCTTTCTTT. Translation: CSVAVGGMNTEAFF.

The chain is built from TRBV13 and TRBJ1-2; D is unresolved. Germline lookup yields CDR1 PRHDT and CDR2 FYEKMQ (reference sequence). This CDR3 region has 15 residues. V dropped 4 bases and J dropped 0 bases, with 12 bases sitting between them. CDR3 protein: CASSSQERPNYGYTF. In DNA form, the CDR3 reads TGTGCCAGCAGCTCCCAGGAAAGGCCTAACTATGGCTACACCTTC.

The V call is TRBV25-1, the J call TRBJ2-1, with D possibly TRBD2 on 7 matching bases. The germline V and J ends were trimmed by 3 bases and 5 bases, with 14 bases remaining between them. The germline CDR1 and CDR2 sequences are MGHDK and SYGVNS. The CDR3 sequence is 15 residues long. CDR3 nucleotides: TGTGCCAGCAGTGAGGGGGGGGCTCGAGACAATGAGCAGTTCTTC. It is translated as CASSEGGARDNEQFF.

The chain carries TRBV11-2 and TRBJ2-7, with D possibly TRBD2 on 6 matching bases. The ends were cut back, 6 bases at V and 0 bases at J, with 15 bases in the middle. Looked up from germline, CDR1 is SGHAT and CDR2 is FQNNGV. The CDR3 contains 15 residues. The CDR3 region is CASRKPGLNSYEQYF. In DNA, the CDR3 is TGTGCCAGCAGAAAACCGGGACTGAACTCCTACGAGCAGTACTTC. The full variable domain, completed using reference TRBV11-2 and TRBJ2-7, is EAGVAQSPRYKIIEKRQSVAFWCNPISGHATLYWYQQILGQGPKLLIQFQNNGVVDDSQLPKDRFSAERLKGVDSTLKIQPAKLEDSAVYLCASRKPGLNSYEQYFGPGTRLTVT.

V is TRBV6-5 and J is TRBJ2-1; maybe TRBD1 (6 bases). Trimming pared 2 bases from V and 5 bases from J, leaving 13 bases between. Germline loops: CDR1 MNHEY, CDR2 SVGAGI. The CDR3 runs 15 residues. CDR3 in amino acids: CASSYASGADNEQFF. The CDR3 DNA reads TGTGCCAGCAGTTACGCGTCAGGGGCTGACAATGAGCAGTTCTTC.

Points on this clone: One junction end disagrees with the germline gene, perhaps due to a read error. The V gene is TRBV5-1, the J gene TRBJ2-7; 8 bases agree with TRBD1. The CDR3 sequence is 15 residues long. CDR1 and CDR2 (germline): SGHRS, YFSETQ. Here the CDR3 DNA reads TGCGCCAGCAGCATTGAGACAGGGGCTACCTACGGGCAGTACTTC. This encodes CASSIETGATYGQYF.

This chain uses TRBV29-1 with TRBJ2-1; perhaps TRBD2 as D (7 bases). Germline lookup yields CDR1 SQVTM and CDR2 ANQGSEA. The CDR3 is 14 amino acids. The germline V and J ends were trimmed by 7 bases and 3 bases, with 16 bases remaining between them. CDR3 amino acids: CSGGGQVNYNEQFF. The CDR3 nucleotides are TGCAGCGGGGGGGGGCAGGTAAACTACAATGAGCAGTTCTTC.

V gene TRBV18 combines with J gene TRBJ2-2; TRBD1 might be the D (5 bases). The CDR3 loop spans 16 amino acids. Germline CDR1 KGHSH, CDR2 LQKENI. V lost 6 bases, J lost 2 bases, and 16 bases lay in between. DNA of the CDR3: TGTGCCAGCTCCTATCGACAGAAGCTTAACACCGGGGAGCTGTTTTTT. Amino acids: CASSYRQKLNTGELFF. The complete variable domain, with remaining parts taken from reference TRBV18 and TRBJ2-2, reads NAGVMQNPRHLVRRRGQEARLRCSPMKGHSHVYWYRQLPEEGLKFMVYLQKENIIDESGMPKERFSAEFPKEGPSILRIQQVVRGDSAAYFCASSYRQKLNTGELFFGEGSRLTVL.

This chain links TRBV9 with TRBJ2-1; 9 bases match TRBD2. J lost 3 bases, V lost 0 bases, and 4 bases had no gene match. The CDR3 has 16 amino acids. Per the germline V gene, CDR1 is SGDLS and CDR2 is YYNGEE. The DNA of the CDR3 is TGTGCCAGCAGCGTAGATCCTAGCGGGAACTACAATGAGCAGTTCTTC. It is translated as CASSVDPSGNYNEQFF.